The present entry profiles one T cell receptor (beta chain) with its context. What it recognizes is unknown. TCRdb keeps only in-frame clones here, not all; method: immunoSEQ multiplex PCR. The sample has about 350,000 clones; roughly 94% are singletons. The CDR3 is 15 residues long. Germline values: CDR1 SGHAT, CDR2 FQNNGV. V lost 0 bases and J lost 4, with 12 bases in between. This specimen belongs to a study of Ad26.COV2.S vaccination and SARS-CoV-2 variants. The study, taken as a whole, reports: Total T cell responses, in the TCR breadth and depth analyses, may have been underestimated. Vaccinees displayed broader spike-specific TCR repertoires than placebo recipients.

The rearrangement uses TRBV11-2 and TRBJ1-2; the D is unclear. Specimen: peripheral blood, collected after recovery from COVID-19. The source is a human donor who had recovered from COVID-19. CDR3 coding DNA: TGTGCCAGCAGCTTAGATCGGGCCGTTACCTATGGCTACACCTTC. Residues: CASSLDRAVTYGYTF.